This T cell receptor beta chain originates from a study of graft-versus-host responses after intestinal transplantation. Across the study: Transplantation in recipients was multivisceral, liver-intestinal, or isolated intestinal. Anti-thymocyte globulin served as induction for all recipients, who then took tacrolimus and steroids for three to four years. The study's findings and limits: GvH clones occurred in recipient marrow; some first appeared in ileum or blood. Individuals carrying graft-donor T cell macrochimerism showed high graft-versus-host to host-versus-graft clonal ratios in allografts.

Remarks on this clone: The antigen is not known.

Trimming removed 6 bases from V and 10 bases from J; junction bases left unmatched: 8. Germline V gene lookup returns CDR1 MNHEY and CDR2 SMNVEV (reference sequence). The CDR3 sequence is 13 residues long. TCRdb's table, derived via immunoSEQ multiplex PCR, lists solely in-frame clones and lacks some. The sample has 43,000 or so clones, roughly 91% seen once. The chain combines TRBV27 with TRBJ2-3, with 9 nucleotides matching TRBD2. This receptor was identified in a human patient who received an intestinal transplant, so some T cells may come from the graft donor. Sequenced material: PBMCs, taken 750 to 850 days after a first intestinal transplant, on the day of a second. The CDR3: CASSTGLAGAQYF. The CDR3 nucleotides are TGTGCCAGCAGCACGGGACTAGCCGGGGCGCAGTATTTT.